This record concerns one TCR beta chain sequence. This clone is a singleton in its sample. Its antigen specificity is not known. No much larger clonotype is one base removed from it; base qualities were not supplied. TCRbeta CDR3 regions were amplified from genomic DNA by means of the immunoSEQ Assay, a bias-controlled multiplex PCR. The study's own analysis went as follows. The number of nucleated cells in each sample was estimated by amplification of reference gene primers within the assay. To quantify the absolute abundance of each unique TCRbeta CDR3 rearrangement, sequence reads were collapsed and filtered. For each sample, productive Simpson clonality was calculated by taking the square root of Simpson's diversity index across productive rearrangements. TCRdb took this table from immuneACCESS and kept in-frame rearrangements with V and J called. Such tables lack part of the clones; where checked against another copy, unresolved V genes explain under half of the gap, and the rest is unexplained. V, J and clone size are those of that table, while D and trimming were read from the DNA. This sample holds some 120,000 clones; 90% were observed only once. The ten biggest clones cover about 3.5% of the sample.

This sample was taken from a study of blood T cell repertoires in COVID-19 (dated by TCRdb to about 2020). Regarding the complete study: Samples covering the acute and convalescent phases of COVID-19 were provided by collaborators in the United States, Italy and Spain. The dataset comprised deeply sampled blood TCRbeta repertoires from subjects exposed to, actively infected with, or recovered from COVID-19. A freely available public database, intended as a resource for researchers studying the immune response to SARS-CoV-2, is where the repertoires were released. The prospective study material was composed of cDNA or gDNA derived from T cells, B-cell-depleted T cells, or PBMCs. HLA class I and class II types, where available, came from metadata supplied by the sample provider rather than from assay-based typing. A de-identified subject ID, COVID-19 status, age in years and sex were almost always included in the sample metadata. The samples were drawn from the first 160 participants of the ongoing ImmuneRACE study and from 1,254 subjects provided by 6 global collaborators. Study-wide conclusions, independent of this receptor: How much clinical and demographic metadata was included differed by source and by participant, and the metadata was provided uncurated.

Relative to germline, V is 3 bases shorter and J is 3 bases shorter, with 17 bases between their ends. The germline V gene (reference sequence) sets CDR1 to LNHDA and CDR2 to SQIVND. Counted from cysteine to phenylalanine, this CDR3 has 16 amino acids. Only CDR3 DNA is held: 48 bases, read in frame from base 1. Collaborating institutions collected whole blood in K2EDTA tubes following their own protocols. Collaborator samples were shipped for TCRbeta analysis as frozen whole blood, isolated PBMCs, or DNA extracted from either sample type. The sequence links TRBV19 to TRBJ1-1; TRBD1 is a possible D gene, resting on 5 matching bases. Sample: peripheral blood. This receptor was taken from a man aged 45-65 years with active COVID-19. The CDR3 region has the sequence CASSIWTGDKDTEAFF. The nucleotides read TGTGCCAGTAGTATTTGGACGGGGGATAAGGACACTGAAGCTTTCTTT.